The TCR beta chain described here comes from a study of T cell changes during pregnancy in multiple sclerosis. CDR1 is SGHVS and CDR2 is FNYEAQ in the germline V gene. The junction had 11 bases not matched to a gene; V was cut back by 3 bases and J by 5 bases. The CDR3 is 17 residues long. Profiled with immunoSEQ multiplex PCR; TCRdb holds only in-frame clones, not every one. This sample has around 50,000 clones, with 85% to 95% found just once. The receptor comes from a female donor with multiple sclerosis, enrolled in a pregnancy study. This chain connects TRBV7-6 to TRBJ2-2, with TRBD1 matching 8 bases. The specimen comprised CD4+ T cells from peripheral blood mononuclear cells, sampled in the third trimester of pregnancy. The CDR3: CASSFDQGAGSTGELFF. The CDR3 region has the DNA TGTGCCAGCAGCTTCGACCAGGGGGCCGGGAGTACCGGGGAGCTGTTTTTT.